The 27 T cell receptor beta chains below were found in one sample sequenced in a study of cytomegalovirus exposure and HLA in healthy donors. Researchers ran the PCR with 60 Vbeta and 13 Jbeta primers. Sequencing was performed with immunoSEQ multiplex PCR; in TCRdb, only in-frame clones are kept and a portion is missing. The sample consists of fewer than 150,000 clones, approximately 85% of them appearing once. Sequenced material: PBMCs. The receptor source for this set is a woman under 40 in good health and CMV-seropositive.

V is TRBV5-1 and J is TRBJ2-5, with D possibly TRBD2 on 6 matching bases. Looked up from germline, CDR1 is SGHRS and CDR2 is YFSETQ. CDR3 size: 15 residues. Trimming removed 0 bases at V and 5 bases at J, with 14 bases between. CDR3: CASSLGLGSFETQYF. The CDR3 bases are TGCGCCAGCAGCTTGGGACTAGGAAGTTTTGAGACCCAGTACTTC.

The CDR3 reads CASSGGPGTESYEQYF. As DNA, the CDR3 is TGTGCCAGCAGCGGGGGCCCCGGGACGGAGTCCTACGAGCAGTACTTC. This chain links TRBV5-8 with TRBJ2-7; perhaps TRBD1 as D (6 bases). The CDR3 extends over 16 amino acids. Germline CDR1 is SGHTS and CDR2 is YDEGEE. V lost 4 bases to trimming and J lost 1 base, with 18 bases between them.

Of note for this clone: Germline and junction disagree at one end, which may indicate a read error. In DNA form, the CDR3 reads TGTGCCAGCAGCTTAAGGGGGTACTACGGCTACACCTTC. Translation gives CASSLRGYYGYTF. The chain links TRBV7-9 to TRBJ1-2; possible D gene TRBD1, 6 bases. Germline V CDR1 and CDR2: SEHNR, FQNEAQ (reference sequence). The CDR3 consists of 13 residues.

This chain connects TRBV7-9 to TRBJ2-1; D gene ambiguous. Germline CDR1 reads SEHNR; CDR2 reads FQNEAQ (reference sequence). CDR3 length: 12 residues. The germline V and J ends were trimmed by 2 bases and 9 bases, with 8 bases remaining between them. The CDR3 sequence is CASSLLGFEQFF. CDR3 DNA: TGTGCCAGCAGCTTATTGGGCTTTGAGCAGTTCTTC.

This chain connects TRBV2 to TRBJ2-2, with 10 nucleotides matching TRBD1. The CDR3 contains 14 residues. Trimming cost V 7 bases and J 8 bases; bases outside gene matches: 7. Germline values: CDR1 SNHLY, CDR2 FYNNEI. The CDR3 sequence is CASTGQGTVGELFF. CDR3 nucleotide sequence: TGTGCCAGCACGGGACAGGGGACGGTTGGGGAGCTGTTTTTT.

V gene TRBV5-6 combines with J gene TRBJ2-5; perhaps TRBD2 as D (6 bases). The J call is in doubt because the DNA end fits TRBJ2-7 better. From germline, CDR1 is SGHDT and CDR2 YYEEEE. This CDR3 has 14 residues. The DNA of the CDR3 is TGTGCCAGCAGCCTCCGAGCGGGCTCCTACGAGCAGTACTTC. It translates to CASSLRAGSYEQYF.

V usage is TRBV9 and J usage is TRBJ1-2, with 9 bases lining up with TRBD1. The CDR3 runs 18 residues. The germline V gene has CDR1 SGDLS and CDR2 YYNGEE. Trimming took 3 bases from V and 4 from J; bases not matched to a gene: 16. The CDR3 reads CASSANNPLTGGVYGYTF. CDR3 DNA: TGTGCCAGCAGCGCCAATAACCCTCTTACAGGGGGCGTCTATGGCTACACCTTC.

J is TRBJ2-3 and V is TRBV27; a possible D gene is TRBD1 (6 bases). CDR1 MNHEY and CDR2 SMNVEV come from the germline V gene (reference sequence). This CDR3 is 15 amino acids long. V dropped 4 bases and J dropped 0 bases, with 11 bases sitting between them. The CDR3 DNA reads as TGTGCCAGCAGTTACAGGGAGACTAGCACAGATACGCAGTATTTT. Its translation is CASSYRETSTDTQYF.

CDR3 nucleotides: TGTGCCAGCCGACTGTCTGGGGCCAACGTCCTGACTTTC. Its translation: CASRLSGANVLTF. This chain joins TRBV6-5 and TRBJ2-6; D is unclear. The CDR3 is made up of 13 amino acids. The V and J ends lost 8 bases and 1 base respectively, with 6 bases between them. Germline V gene data show CDR1 as MNHEY and CDR2 as SVGAGI.

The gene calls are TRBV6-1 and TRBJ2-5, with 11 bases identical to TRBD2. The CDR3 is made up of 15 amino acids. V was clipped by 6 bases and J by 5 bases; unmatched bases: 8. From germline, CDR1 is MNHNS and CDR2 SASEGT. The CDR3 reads CASRELAGGHETQYF. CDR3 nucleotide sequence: TGTGCCAGCAGAGAGCTAGCGGGAGGTCACGAGACCCAGTACTTC.

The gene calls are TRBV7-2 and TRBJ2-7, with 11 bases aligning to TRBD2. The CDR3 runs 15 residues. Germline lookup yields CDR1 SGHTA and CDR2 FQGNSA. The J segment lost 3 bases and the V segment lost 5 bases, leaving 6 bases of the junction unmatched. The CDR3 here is CASSVLGLAGYEQYF. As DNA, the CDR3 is TGTGCCAGCAGCGTCCTCGGACTAGCGGGCTACGAGCAGTACTTC.

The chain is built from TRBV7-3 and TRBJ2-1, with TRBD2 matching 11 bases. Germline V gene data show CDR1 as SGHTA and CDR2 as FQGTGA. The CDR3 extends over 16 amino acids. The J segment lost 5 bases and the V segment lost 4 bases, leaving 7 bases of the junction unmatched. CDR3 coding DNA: TGTGCCAGCAGCTCTACCGGGACTAGCGGCCACAATGAGCAGTTCTTC. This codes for CASSSTGTSGHNEQFF.

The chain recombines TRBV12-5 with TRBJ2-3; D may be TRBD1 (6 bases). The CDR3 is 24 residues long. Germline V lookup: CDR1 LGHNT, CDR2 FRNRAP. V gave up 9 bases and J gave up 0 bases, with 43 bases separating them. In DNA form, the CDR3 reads TGTGCTAGGTTGGTGCTAGTGGTTTGGCCCCTTAGGACAGCTGAACTGACTAGCACAGATACGCAGTATTTT. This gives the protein CARLVLVVWPLRTAELTSTDTQYF.

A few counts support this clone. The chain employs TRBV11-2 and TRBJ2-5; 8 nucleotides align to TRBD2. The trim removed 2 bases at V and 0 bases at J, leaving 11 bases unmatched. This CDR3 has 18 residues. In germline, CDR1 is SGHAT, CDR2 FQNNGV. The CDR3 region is CASSLLAAGGSYQETQYF. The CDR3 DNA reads TGTGCCAGCAGCTTATTGGCGGCGGGAGGCTCGTACCAAGAGACCCAGTACTTC.

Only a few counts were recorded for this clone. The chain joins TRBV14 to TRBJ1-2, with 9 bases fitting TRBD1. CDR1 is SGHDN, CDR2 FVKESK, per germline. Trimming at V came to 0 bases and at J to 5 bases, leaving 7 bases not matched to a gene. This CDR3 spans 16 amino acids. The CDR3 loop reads CASSQDPGQGRYGYTF. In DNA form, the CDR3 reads TGTGCCAGCAGCCAAGATCCTGGACAGGGGCGGTATGGCTACACCTTC.

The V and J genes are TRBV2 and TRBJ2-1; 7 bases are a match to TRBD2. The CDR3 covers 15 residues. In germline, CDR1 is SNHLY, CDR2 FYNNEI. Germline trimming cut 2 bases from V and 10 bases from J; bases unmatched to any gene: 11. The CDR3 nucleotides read TGTGCCAGCAGTGAAAGGCGGGGGTCCCGCGGGGAGCAGTTCTTC. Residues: CASSERRGSRGEQFF.

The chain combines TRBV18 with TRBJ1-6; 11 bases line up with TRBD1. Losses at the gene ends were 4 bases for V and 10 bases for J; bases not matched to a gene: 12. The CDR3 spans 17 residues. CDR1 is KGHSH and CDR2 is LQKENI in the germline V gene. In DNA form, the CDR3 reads TGTGCCAGCTCACTGTGGGACAGGGGGTCCGGGAGCTCACCCCTCCACTTT. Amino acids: CASSLWDRGSGSSPLHF.

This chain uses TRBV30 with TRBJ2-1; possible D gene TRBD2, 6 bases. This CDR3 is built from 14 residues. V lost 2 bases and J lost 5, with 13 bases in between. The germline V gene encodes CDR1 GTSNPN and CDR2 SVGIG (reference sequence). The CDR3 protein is CAWSIGSWDNEQFF. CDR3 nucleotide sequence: TGTGCCTGGAGTATCGGGAGTTGGGACAATGAGCAGTTCTTC.

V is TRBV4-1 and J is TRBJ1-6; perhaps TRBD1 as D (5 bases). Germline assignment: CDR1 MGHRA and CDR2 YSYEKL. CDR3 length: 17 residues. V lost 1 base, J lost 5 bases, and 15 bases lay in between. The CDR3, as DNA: TGCGCCAGCAGCCAAGGCAGGGCCGGTAGGGATAATTCACCCCTCCACTTT. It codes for CASSQGRAGRDNSPLHF.

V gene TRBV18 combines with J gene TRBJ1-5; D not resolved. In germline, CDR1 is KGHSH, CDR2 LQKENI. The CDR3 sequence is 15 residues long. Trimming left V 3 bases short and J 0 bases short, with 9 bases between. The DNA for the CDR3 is TGTGCCAGCTCACCCGAGACACTTAGCAATCAGCCCCAGCATTTT. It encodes CASSPETLSNQPQHF.

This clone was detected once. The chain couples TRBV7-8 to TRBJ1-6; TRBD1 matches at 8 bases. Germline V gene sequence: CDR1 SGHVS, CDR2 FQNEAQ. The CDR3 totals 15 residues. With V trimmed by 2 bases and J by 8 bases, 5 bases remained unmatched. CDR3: CASSLSTGVDSPLHF. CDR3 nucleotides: TGTGCCAGCAGCTTATCGACAGGGGTTGATTCACCCCTCCACTTT.

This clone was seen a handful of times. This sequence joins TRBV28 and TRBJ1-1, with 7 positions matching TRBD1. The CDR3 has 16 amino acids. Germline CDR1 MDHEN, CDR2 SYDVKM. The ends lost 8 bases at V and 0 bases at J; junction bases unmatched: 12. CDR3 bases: TGTGCCAGCGCCTCCGGGACAGTATCGATGAACACTGAAGCTTTCTTT. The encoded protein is CASASGTVSMNTEAFF.

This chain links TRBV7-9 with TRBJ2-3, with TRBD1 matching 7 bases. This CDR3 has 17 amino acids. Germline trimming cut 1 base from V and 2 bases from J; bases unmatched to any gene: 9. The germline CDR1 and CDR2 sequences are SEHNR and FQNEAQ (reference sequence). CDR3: CASSLDRQGVFTDTQYF. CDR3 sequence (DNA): TGTGCCAGCAGCTTAGACCGGCAGGGGGTCTTCACAGATACGCAGTATTTT.

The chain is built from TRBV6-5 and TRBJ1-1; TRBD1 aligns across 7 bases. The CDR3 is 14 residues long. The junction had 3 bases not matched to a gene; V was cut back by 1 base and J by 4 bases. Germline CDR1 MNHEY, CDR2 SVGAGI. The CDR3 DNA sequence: TGTGCCAGCAGTTACTTGAGGGGGCCCACTGAAGCTTTCTTT. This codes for CASSYLRGPTEAFF.

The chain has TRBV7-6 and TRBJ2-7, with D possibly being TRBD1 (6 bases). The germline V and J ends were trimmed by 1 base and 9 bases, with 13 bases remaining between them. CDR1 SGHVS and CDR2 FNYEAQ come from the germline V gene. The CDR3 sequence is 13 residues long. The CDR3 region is CASSLGTASMQYF. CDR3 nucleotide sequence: TGTGCCAGCAGCTTAGGGACAGCTTCTATGCAGTACTTC.

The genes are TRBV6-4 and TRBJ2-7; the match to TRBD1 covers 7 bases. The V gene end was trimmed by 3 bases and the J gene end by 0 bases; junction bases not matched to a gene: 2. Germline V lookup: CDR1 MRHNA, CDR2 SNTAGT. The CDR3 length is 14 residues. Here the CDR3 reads CASSETGSSYEQYF. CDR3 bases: TGTGCCAGCAGTGAGACAGGGAGCTCCTACGAGCAGTACTTC.

The CDR3 DNA follows: TGTGCCAGCAGTTTTCTAGGGGACACTGAAGCTTTCTTT. Translation: CASSFLGDTEAFF. This chain links TRBV27 with TRBJ1-1; D might be TRBD1 (5 bases). V lost 3 bases, J lost 3 bases, and 8 bases lay in between. Per the germline V gene, CDR1 is MNHEY and CDR2 is SMNVEV (reference sequence). The CDR3 length is 13 residues.